This T cell receptor beta chain emerged from a study of T cells after yellow fever vaccination. Overall study results and limits: It was a small share of clonotypes that appeared in both CD4 and CD8 compartments. Almost every vaccine-responding clonotype was undetectable in sorted memory subsets on day 0.

TCRdb reprocessed the 5' RACE reads with MiXCR, giving one entry per CDR3 protein. The profile shows around 16,000 distinct CDR3 sequences, about 4% of them singletons. This clonotype is labeled as medium-sized. This CDR3 is built from 13 residues. The source was PBMCs, either bulk or a sorted T-cell subset (CD4+, CD8+, memory, or dextramer-sorted; not recorded which), collected 15 days after the yellow fever booster vaccination. This TCR was recovered from a man younger than 45 who received the YFV17D yellow fever vaccine. The rearrangement joins TRBV21-1 to TRBJ2-4; the table names TRBD1, a call not compared with the DNA. TRBV21-1 is listed as a pseudogene. The CDR3, as DNA: TGTGCCAGCAGCAACTGGGACAGGTACATTCAGTACTTC. Protein product: CASSNWDRYIQYF.